The 27 T cell receptor beta chains below were found in one sample sequenced in a study of blood T cell repertoires in COVID-19. Sequencing used immunoSEQ multiplex PCR; TCRdb keeps in-frame clones, though not all of them. The sample holds hundreds of thousands of clones; approximately 85% are singletons and the top ten take roughly 7.8%. Material for sequencing was peripheral blood. These TCRs come from a human donor in a cohort sampled during active COVID-19.

This chain links TRBV18 with TRBJ1-5, with 9 bases lining up with TRBD1. The CDR3 contains 15 residues. CDR1 is KGHSH and CDR2 is LQKENI in the germline V gene. V lost 5 bases, J lost 5 bases, and 7 bases stayed unmatched. The CDR3 DNA sequence: TGTGCCAGCTCAGCAGGGACAGGGAATTATCAGCCCCAGCATTTT. This gives the protein CASSAGTGNYQPQHF.

This chain joins TRBV4-1 and TRBJ2-2; the D gene is possibly TRBD1 (5 bases). The CDR3 runs 16 residues. Trimming cost V 5 bases and J 0 bases, with 13 bases left between them. Germline V gene lookup returns CDR1 MGHRA and CDR2 YSYEKL. In DNA, the CDR3 is TGCGCCAGCAGCACAAGGGGCTCCCCGAACACCGGGGAGCTGTTTTTT. This codes for CASSTRGSPNTGELFF.

V is TRBV11-2 and J is TRBJ2-7; the D is unclear. Germline V gene data show CDR1 as SGHAT and CDR2 as FQNNGV. This CDR3 has 14 amino acids. Trimming left V 1 base short and J 5 bases short, with 12 bases between. This CDR3 reads CASSLVGPFNEQYF. The CDR3 DNA is TGTGCCAGCAGCTTAGTTGGGCCCTTCAACGAGCAGTACTTC.

V usage is TRBV7-8 and J usage is TRBJ1-5; 8 bases fit TRBD1. Germline CDR1 reads SGHVS; CDR2 reads FQNEAQ. The trim removed 5 bases at V and 2 bases at J, leaving 2 bases unmatched. This CDR3 is built from 14 residues. The CDR3 DNA reads as TGTGCCAGCAGCCCGACAGGGGGCAATCAGCCCCAGCATTTT. Protein product: CASSPTGGNQPQHF.

This chain joins TRBV27 and TRBJ1-2; weak D call: TRBD1 (6 bases). Germline CDR1 is MNHEY and CDR2 is SMNVEV (reference sequence). V was cut by 5 bases and J by 8 bases, with 12 bases left in between. The CDR3 runs to 12 residues. As DNA, the CDR3 is TGTGCCAGCAGTACTACAGGGTTAGGCTACACCTTC. Protein: CASSTTGLGYTF.

The table lists this clone with a count of one. This chain connects TRBV6-5 to TRBJ2-7, with 7 positions matching TRBD1. Per germline, CDR1 MNHEY and CDR2 SVGAGI. CDR3 length equals 13 residues. V dropped 9 bases and J dropped 0; count of bases not matched to a gene: 5. CDR3 in amino acids: CASTTGNSYEQYF. The DNA for the CDR3 is TGTGCCAGTACGACAGGGAACTCCTACGAGCAGTACTTC.

V gene TRBV30 combines with J gene TRBJ2-3; 8 bases align to TRBD2. Germline V gives CDR1 GTSNPN, CDR2 SVGIG (reference sequence). The CDR3 runs to 15 residues. V lost 5 bases to trimming and J lost 1 base; unmatched junction nucleotides: 8. The CDR3 bases are TGTGCCTGGGCCCCATTCGGGGGGGGCACAGATACGCAGTATTTT. The encoded protein is CAWAPFGGGTDTQYF.

The V and J genes are TRBV7-9 and TRBJ1-2, with D unresolved. Trimming took off 0 bases at V and 6 bases at J, with 8 bases between the two ends. CDR3 length: 13 residues. Germline CDR1 is SEHNR and CDR2 is FQNEAQ (reference sequence). The CDR3 DNA is TGTGCCAGCAGCTTAGCCCTGGGAGATGGCTACACCTTC. It yields the protein CASSLALGDGYTF.

The rearrangement links TRBV12-3 or TRBV12-4 to TRBJ1-2, with D possibly matching TRBD1 (5 bases). V lost 5 bases to trimming and J lost 4 bases, with 11 bases between them. This CDR3 is built from 13 residues. This chain's CDR3 is CASSRDGGYGYTF. CDR3 bases: TGTGCCAGCAGTAGGGACGGGGGCTATGGCTACACCTTC.

In its sample, this clone was seen once. The rearrangement uses TRBV30 and TRBJ1-2, with D tentatively TRBD1 (5 bases). The CDR3 is 16 residues long. Germline lookup yields CDR1 GTSNPN and CDR2 SVGIG (reference sequence). V was clipped by 4 bases and J by 1 base, with 19 bases between them. The CDR3 region has the DNA TGTGCCTGGACTCCTGGGGGGGTCCGACGTAACTATGGCTACACCTTC. The encoded protein is CAWTPGGVRRNYGYTF.

The sample holds one count of this clone. The chain links TRBV18 to TRBJ1-1, with 7 nucleotides matching TRBD1. The J segment lost 5 bases and the V segment lost 4 bases, leaving 4 bases of the junction unmatched. Germline CDR1 KGHSH, CDR2 LQKENI. CDR3 length: 13 residues. CDR3 DNA: TGTGCCAGCTCACTTAACAGGGGAACTGAAGCTTTCTTT. As protein: CASSLNRGTEAFF.

This chain uses TRBV13 with TRBJ2-7, with a weak D call TRBD2 (5 bases). Looked up from germline, CDR1 is PRHDT and CDR2 is FYEKMQ (reference sequence). V lost 4 bases, J lost 6 bases, and 10 bases lay in between. The CDR3 extends over 12 amino acids. The CDR3 protein is CASSSRVGEQYF. In DNA form, the CDR3 reads TGTGCCAGCAGCTCGAGGGTGGGCGAGCAGTACTTC. The full variable domain, with the rest looked up from reference TRBV13 and TRBJ2-7, is AAGVIQSPRHLIKEKRETATLKCYPIPRHDTVYWYQQGPGQDPQFLISFYEKMQSDKGSIPDRFSAQQFSDYHSELNMSSLELGDSALYFCASSSRVGEQYFGPGTRLTVT.

This chain links TRBV30 with TRBJ1-2; 7 nucleotides agree with TRBD1. Per the germline V gene, CDR1 is GTSNPN and CDR2 is SVGIG (reference sequence). V gave up 0 bases and J gave up 7 bases; unmatched junction bases: 5. CDR3 length: 13 amino acids. CDR3: CAWSVKGGSGYTF. DNA for the CDR3: TGTGCCTGGAGTGTAAAAGGGGGCAGTGGCTACACCTTC.

The chain combines TRBV6-1 with TRBJ1-5, with unresolved D. The V gene's germline CDR1 is MNHNS and CDR2 SASEGT. V lost 0 bases and J 6 bases, leaving 12 bases between the germline ends. This CDR3 contains 15 residues. The CDR3 nucleotides read TGTGCCAGCAGTGAAGCAATGAGGGTCCTTCAGCCCCAGCATTTT. Protein sequence: CASSEAMRVLQPQHF.

The V gene is TRBV11-1, the J gene TRBJ1-1; D uncertain. The V end lost 5 bases, the J end lost 11 bases, and 18 bases lay between the germline ends. CDR1 SGHAT and CDR2 FQDESV come from the germline V gene (reference sequence). CDR3 size: 13 residues. DNA of the CDR3: TGTGCCAGCAGCCCGGCCGGATGGAGTCGGGCTTTCTTT. It encodes CASSPAGWSRAFF.

The chain is built from TRBV7-2 and TRBJ1-1, with no clear D. V was cut by 3 bases and J by 1 base, with 3 bases left in between. The CDR3 runs to 12 residues. CDR1 is SGHTA, CDR2 FQGNSA, per germline. The CDR3 nucleotides read TGTGCCAGCAGCTTCGGGAACACTGAAGCTTTCTTT. Translating it yields CASSFGNTEAFF.

The V call is TRBV9, the J call TRBJ2-1; 10 nucleotides agree with TRBD2. The CDR3 loop spans 18 amino acids. V was pared by 2 bases and J by 6 bases, with 14 bases of the junction left unmatched. Germline CDR1 and CDR2: SGDLS and YYNGEE. Here the CDR3 DNA reads TGTGCCAGCAGCGTCCCTAGGAGCGGGGGGGCCGGTGCCAATGAGCAGTTCTTC. This codes for CASSVPRSGGAGANEQFF.

The V gene is TRBV18, the J gene TRBJ2-7; TRBD1 matches 12 bases. The CDR3 totals 16 residues. The germline CDR1 and CDR2 sequences are KGHSH and LQKENI. Losses at the gene ends were 4 bases for V and 3 bases for J; bases not matched to a gene: 7. The CDR3 DNA follows: TGTGCCAGCTCACTAAGGGACAGGGGGCAGTTCTACGAGCAGTACTTC. Protein product: CASSLRDRGQFYEQYF.

V is TRBV3-1 (or the pseudogene TRBV3-2) and J is TRBJ1-4; 7 positions match TRBD1. CDR3 size: 14 residues. Per the germline V gene, CDR1 is LGHDT and CDR2 is YNNKEL (reference sequence). Trimming took 5 bases from V and 3 from J; bases not matched to a gene: 3. In DNA, the CDR3 is TGTGCCAGCAGCTATGACAGGGCTAATGAAAAACTGTTTTTT. Protein product: CASSYDRANEKLFF.

The rearrangement links TRBV12-5 to TRBJ2-3; 12 bases agree with TRBD2. The CDR3 is made up of 18 amino acids. Germline V gene lookup returns CDR1 LGHNT and CDR2 FRNRAP. With 6 bases clipped from V and 0 bases from J, the junction kept 10 bases outside the gene matches. This CDR3 is CASGGGLAGLFSTDTQYF. In DNA form, the CDR3 reads TGTGCTAGTGGAGGTGGACTAGCGGGGCTGTTCAGCACAGATACGCAGTATTTT.

V and J are TRBV7-6 and TRBJ1-1; a possible D gene is TRBD1 (6 bases). Germline CDR1 SGHVS, CDR2 FNYEAQ. V was clipped by 5 bases and J by 4 bases, with 23 bases between them. The CDR3 has 17 amino acids. The CDR3 bases are TGTGCCAGCAGCCCTGTCCGGGGGGCCCCAAGTCCCACTGAAGCTTTCTTT. It specifies CASSPVRGAPSPTEAFF.

The chain couples TRBV30 to TRBJ2-1; 9 bases line up with TRBD1. The V segment lost 1 base and the J segment 7 bases; nucleotides outside the gene matches: 8. Germline CDR1 is GTSNPN and CDR2 is SVGIG (reference sequence). The CDR3 consists of 15 residues. Here the CDR3 DNA reads TGTGCCTGGAGTGCCCCAGGGACAGGGAGGAATGAGCAGTTCTTC. The encoded protein is CAWSAPGTGRNEQFF.

The V gene is TRBV29-1, the J gene TRBJ2-1; 10 positions match TRBD1. CDR3 size: 17 residues. From germline, CDR1 is SQVTM and CDR2 ANQGSEA. Trimming removed 6 bases from V and 0 bases from J; junction bases left unmatched: 11. The CDR3 nucleotides read TGCAGCGTCGCCGGGACAGGGGACACCGTCTCCTACAATGAGCAGTTCTTC. The encoded protein is CSVAGTGDTVSYNEQFF.

This rearrangement joins TRBV3-1 (or the pseudogene TRBV3-2) to TRBJ1-3; D is unresolved. Germline-derived CDR1 and CDR2 are LGHDT and YNNKEL (reference sequence). The CDR3 is 15 amino acids. V was cut by 0 bases and J by 2 bases, with 8 bases left in between. The CDR3: CASSQDFTAGNTIYF. CDR3 DNA sequence: TGTGCCAGCAGCCAAGATTTCACAGCTGGAAACACCATATATTTT.

The chain recombines TRBV9 with TRBJ1-1, with 10 bases fitting TRBD1. Germline V gene lookup returns CDR1 SGDLS and CDR2 YYNGEE. This CDR3 has 15 amino acids. J gave up 2 bases and V 3 bases, and 4 bases lay outside the gene matches. The CDR3 spells CASSGDRGANTEAFF. CDR3 in DNA: TGTGCCAGCAGCGGGGACAGGGGCGCAAACACTGAAGCTTTCTTT.

This chain links TRBV4-1 with TRBJ2-1; 12 positions match TRBD2. From germline, CDR1 is MGHRA and CDR2 YSYEKL. V lost 4 bases to trimming and J lost 7 bases; unmatched junction nucleotides: 5. CDR3 length equals 15 residues. The CDR3 sequence: CASSLTLAGGNEQFF. CDR3 nucleotides: TGCGCCAGCAGCCTCACCCTAGCGGGGGGGAATGAGCAGTTCTTC.

The V call is TRBV2, the J call TRBJ1-2; 11 positions match TRBD1. Germline CDR1 is SNHLY and CDR2 is FYNNEI. This CDR3 contains 12 residues. Germline trimming cut 8 bases from V and 4 bases from J; bases unmatched to any gene: 0. The CDR3 loop is CASGQGAYGYTF. As DNA, the CDR3 is TGTGCCAGCGGACAGGGGGCCTATGGCTACACCTTC.